A selection of T cell receptor beta chains follows, all from one sample in a study of T cell responses to AZD1222 COVID-19 vaccine. The assay was immunoSEQ multiplex PCR, and TCRdb's table has in-frame clones only and misses some. The sample yields over 140,000 clones, more than 90% seen once. This sample comprised peripheral blood, obtained on day 0 of AZD1222 vaccination. Receptors were obtained from an adult in good health. The CDR3 runs from the conserved cysteine through the conserved F or W.

v_gene,CDR3aa
TRBV19,CASSQGRTEAFF
TRBV6-5,CASRPPGGGNSPLHF
TRBV5-4,CASSRGQSSGNTIYF
TRBV29-1,CSVVQGNNEQFF
TRBV19,CASSHLYF
TRBV6-6,CASSSQMWGGYEQYF
TRBV28,CASTLGGGIEQFF
TRBV4-1,CASSHEGQGAYTQYF
TRBV19,CATRGLSEKLFF
TRBV11-1,CASSSEGRAWDTEAFF
TRBV27,CASSRRQGHTGELFF
TRBV2,CASSDTGGTEAFF
TRBV28,CASSFRGEYSNQPQHF
TRBV7-2,CASSLDGGGAGGAQYF
TRBV27,CASSFGLMNTEAFF
TRBV27,CASSRGGARTEAFF
TRBV2,CASRETWTDYEQYF
TRBV6-1,CASSEARFNEKLFF
TRBV3-1/TRBV3-2,CASSQDLASNQPQHF
TRBV7-9,CASSLRADNEKLFF
TRBV5-4,CASSFTGFSSYNEQFF
TRBV2,CASSADSSATNEKLFF
TRBV5-1,CASRIGPTNTEAFF
TRBV28,CASRTGDNQPQHF
TRBV6-5,CASIRTSGSNEQFF
TRBV15,CATSRRPRTAGVLNTEAFF
TRBV9,CASSVRQRTSGYTGELFF
TRBV2,CASSEDYLQYNEQFF
TRBV5-4,CASSPGTGGEEKLFF
TRBV5-4,CASSPSGQVYEKLFF
TRBV28,CASSSGDRPNSPLHF
TRBV7-9,CASSLVGTGALDTEAFF
TRBV28,CASRTHRLVIQETQYF
TRBV28,CASSSGEKLFF
TRBV6-6,CASSPGTSGRGLGEQYF
TRBV5-1,CASSQNGVGEAFF
TRBV5-1,CASSLQYSSYEQYF
TRBV4-1,CASSQGPDSPLHF
TRBV5-4,CASSRDYQETQYF